This TCR beta chain appears in the sequencing data of a study of blood T cell repertoires in COVID-19. Study details: Collection of acute and convalescent COVID-19 samples took place in the United States, Italy and Spain. The analysed material was cDNA or gDNA that came from T cells, B-cell-depleted T cells, or PBMCs.

This CDR3 spans 19 amino acids. CDR1 and CDR2 (germline): LGHNA, YNFKEQ. J was trimmed by 1 base and V by 0 bases; bases with no gene match: 8. Original processing methods: Nucleated cell number was recorded as an estimate derived from reference gene primer amplification. Repertoires were generated with immunoSEQ multiplex PCR, while TCRdb's copy carries only in-frame clones and drops some. The DNA gave D and trimming, while V, J and clone size come from that table. Among about 120,000 clones listed, about four fifths were seen once. The chain combines TRBV4-2 with TRBJ2-3, with 12 bases fitting TRBD2. Material: peripheral blood. The sequence was collected from a human donor in a cohort sampled during active COVID-19. The CDR3 protein is CASSQDRLAGGPGTDTQYF. As DNA, the CDR3 is TGTGCCAGCAGCCAAGATCGGCTAGCGGGGGGGCCGGGCACAGATACGCAGTATTTT.